This T cell receptor beta chain was captured in a study of T-cell reconstitution after alpha-beta-depleted transplantation in children. Study-wide results and limits: Alpha-beta T cells present about two months after transplant were reported to originate from several hundred expanded graft clones. T-cell counts and diversity at one year post-transplant came mainly from newly produced T cells.

This CDR3 contains 15 residues. The ends were cut back, 10 bases at V and 0 bases at J, with 15 bases in the middle. The germline V gene encodes CDR1 ENHRY and CDR2 SYGVKD. A library of TCRbeta sequences, prepared with unique molecular identifiers, was generated. MiXCR, applied by TCRdb to the PCR reads, yields one record per CDR3 protein. The sample has 480,000 or so distinct CDR3 sequences; about 10% are singletons. On this clonotype: Antigen: not known. This clone may be a read error of a much larger clone one base away.

This receptor was taken from a child aged 2-15 years with inherited bone marrow failure, due to receive a stem cell transplant. Sequencing used PBMCs, obtained before TCRalphabeta/CD19-depleted stem cell transplant. J is TRBJ2-2 and V is TRBV10-3; D assignment may be TRBD1 or TRBD2 (5 bases each). The CDR3 nucleotides read TGTGCCACCAGGGACGGGACGACGAACACCGGGGAGCTGTTTTTT. This codes for CATRDGTTNTGELFF.